This T cell receptor (beta chain) was profiled in a study of shared clonotypes between healthy human individuals. Study-wide context: The plates for each donor numbered three CD4 naive, three CD4 memory, two CD8 naive and one CD8 memory.

The assay was immunoSEQ multiplex PCR, and TCRdb's table has in-frame clones only and misses some. The repertoire holds approximately 1.5 million clones, with approximately 98% as singletons. The V end was cut by 6 bases, the J end by 4 bases, with 22 bases between. The CDR3 loop spans 15 amino acids. The V gene's germline CDR1 is GTSNPN and CDR2 SVGIG (reference sequence). Study outcomes and limitations: Few donors restricted represented genetic and exposure-history diversity.

As for this clone: Its antigen remains unknown.

Only Caucasian adults living in Nashville, Tennessee made up the donor group. CD4+ cells yielded CD45RA+ naive and CD45RA-negative memory subsets. V and J are TRBV30 and TRBJ2-7; D may correspond to TRBD1 or TRBD2 (6 bases each). The sequence derives from a young man in good health. Sequencing was done on a sample of naive CD4+ T cells sorted from blood. Subset noted: CD45RA+ positively selected. This CDR3 reads CACDPRGAGRYEQYF. For the CDR3, the DNA is TGTGCCTGCGACCCCAGGGGCGCGGGAAGGTACGAGCAGTACTTC. Full variable domain (outside the CDR3, taken from reference TRBV30 and TRBJ2-7): SQTIHQWPATLVQPVGSPLSLECTVEGTSNPNLYWYRQAAGRGLQLLFYSVGIGQISSEVPQNLSASRPQDRQFILSSKKLLLSDSGFYLCACDPRGAGRYEQYFGPGTRLTVT.